This T cell receptor beta chain was profiled in a study of CD8+ T cells in alopecia areata. Findings and limits, study-wide: For lesional scalp, especially alopecia totalis/universalis, clonality was higher than in normal scalp. TCRs were shared less clearly across patients than in mice, possibly for HLA-related reasons.

The CDR3 loop spans 15 amino acids. Trimming took 5 bases from V and 6 from J, leaving 14 bases between them. The V gene's germline CDR1 is MDHEN and CDR2 SYDVKM. This clone was counted a few times. Its specificity is not known. Investigators isolated RNA and reverse transcribed it into cDNA to act as the sequencing template. Sequenced by immunoSEQ multiplex PCR; TCRdb stores in-frame clones only, minus some. The sample contains 150,000 to 200,000 clones, about three fifths of which appear only once. The source material was CD4+ T cells sorted from blood. The genes are TRBV28 and TRBJ2-6; D might be TRBD2 (6 bases). The origin of this receptor is a human donor in good health. For the CDR3, the DNA is TGTGCCAGCAGTGCCACCGGGAGTTCGGCCAACGTCCTGACTTTC. This translates into CASSATGSSANVLTF.